The clone carrying this T cell receptor (beta chain) was observed once. Its antigen is undetermined. The assay was immunoSEQ multiplex PCR, and TCRdb's table has in-frame clones only and misses some. The sample records approximately 130,000 clones, over 90% being singletons. The V gene end was trimmed by 0 bases and the J gene end by 10 bases; junction bases not matched to a gene: 6. This CDR3 contains 15 residues. Germline V gene data show CDR1 as LGHNA and CDR2 as YNFKEQ. This entry comes from a study of T cell responses to AZD1222 COVID-19 vaccine. General study points: Only five to seven AZD1222 recipients tested seropositive at baseline. Donors in the cohort were predominantly white British and more often female, and clonal diversity was possibly underestimated.

Source: peripheral blood, taken on day 0 of AZD1222 vaccination. The clonotype originates from an adult in good health. The chain has TRBV4-2 and TRBJ1-6; TRBD1 agrees at 7 bases. This CDR3 reads CASSQEGQSHSPLHF. CDR3 nucleotides: TGTGCCAGCAGCCAAGAGGGACAGTCCCACTCACCCCTCCACTTT.